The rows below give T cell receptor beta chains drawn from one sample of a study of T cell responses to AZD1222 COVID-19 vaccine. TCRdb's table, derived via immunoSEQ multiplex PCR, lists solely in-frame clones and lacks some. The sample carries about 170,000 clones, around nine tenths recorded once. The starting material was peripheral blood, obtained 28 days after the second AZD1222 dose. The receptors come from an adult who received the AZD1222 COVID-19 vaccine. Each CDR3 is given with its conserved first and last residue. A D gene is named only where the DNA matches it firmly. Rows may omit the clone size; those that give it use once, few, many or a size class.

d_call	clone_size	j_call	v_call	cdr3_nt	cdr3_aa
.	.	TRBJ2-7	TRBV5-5	TGTGCCAGCAGCTGGGACACGGACGAGCAGTACTTC	CASSWDTDEQYF
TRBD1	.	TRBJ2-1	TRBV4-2	TGTGCCAGCAGCCTCCTGGTGGACAGGGCTCACAATGAGCAGTTCTTC	CASSLLVDRAHNEQFF
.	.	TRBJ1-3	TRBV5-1	TGCGCCAGCAGCCCAGTTGGACAGAGTTTAGGAAACACCATATATTTT	CASSPVGQSLGNTIYF
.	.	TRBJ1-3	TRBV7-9	TGTGCCAGCAGTTCAGGGGACCACTCTGGAAACACCATATATTTT	CASSSGDHSGNTIYF
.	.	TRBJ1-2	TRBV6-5	TGTGCCAGCAGTTCCAGGGGTAATGGCTACACCTTC	CASSSRGNGYTF
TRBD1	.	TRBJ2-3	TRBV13	TGTGCCAGCAGCTTAGGCCCGGGACAGGGTCGGCAGTATTTT	CASSLGPGQGRQYF
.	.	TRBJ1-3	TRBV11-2	TGTGCCAGCAGCTTAGGAAGGACAAGATGGGACTCTGGAAACACCATATATTTT	CASSLGRTRWDSGNTIYF
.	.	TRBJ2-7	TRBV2	TGTGCCAGACGGGGGACGGGGCACTACGAGCAGTACTTC	CARRGTGHYEQYF
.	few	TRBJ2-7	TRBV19	TGTGCCAGTAGTGTCGGGACCGACTACGAGCAGTACTTC	CASSVGTDYEQYF
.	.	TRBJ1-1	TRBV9	TGTGCCAGCAGCGTATACGAAGGGAGGGAAGCTTTCTTT	CASSVYEGREAFF
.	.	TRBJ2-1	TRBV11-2	TGTGCCAGCGCTCCCCGGGGTGAGCAGTTCTTC	CASAPRGEQFF
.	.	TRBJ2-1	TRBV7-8	TGTGCCAGCAGCTTAGGCGGCGGACAACTGAACAATGAGCAGTTCTTC	CASSLGGGQLNNEQFF
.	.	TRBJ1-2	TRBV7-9	TGTGCCAGCAGCTTAGCACAGACCTTCTATGGCTACACCTTC	CASSLAQTFYGYTF
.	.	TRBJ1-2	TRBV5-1	TGCGCCAGCAGCTCCGGGACATTCCCGGGCTATGGCTACACCTTC	CASSSGTFPGYGYTF
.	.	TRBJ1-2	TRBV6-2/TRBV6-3	TGTGCCAGCAGTAGGGACGGAAGCTATGGCTACACCTTC	CASSRDGSYGYTF
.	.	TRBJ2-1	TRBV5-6	TGTGCCAGCAGCACTAGGCCCGGGCCCCACATGGGCAATGAGCAGTTCTTC	CASSTRPGPHMGNEQFF
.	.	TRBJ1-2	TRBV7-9	TGTGCCAGCACCCCGACAGGCCGAGCTAACTATGGCTACACCTTC	CASTPTGRANYGYTF
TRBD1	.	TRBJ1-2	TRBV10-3	TGTGCCATCAGTGTAGGGACAGGAAACTATGGCTACACCTTC	CAISVGTGNYGYTF
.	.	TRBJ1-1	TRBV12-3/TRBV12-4	TGTGCCAGCAGTTTGGGCGGAACCGGTGAAGCTTTCTTT	CASSLGGTGEAFF
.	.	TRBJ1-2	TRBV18	TGTGCCAGCTCACCCACCAGTCATGGCTACACCTTC	CASSPTSHGYTF
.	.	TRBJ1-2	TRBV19	TGTGCCAGTAGTAAATACACTGACAGGCCCTATGGCTACACCTTC	CASSKYTDRPYGYTF
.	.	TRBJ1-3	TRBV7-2	TGTGCCAGCAGCTTAGGGGGGTTGGGAAACACCATATATTTT	CASSLGGLGNTIYF
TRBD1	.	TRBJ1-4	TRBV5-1	TGCGCCAGCAGCCACCCGACAGGGGGAGATGAAAAACTGTTTTTT	CASSHPTGGDEKLFF
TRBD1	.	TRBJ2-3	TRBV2	TGTGCCAGCAGTGAAGCCGGGACAGGGTCGACAGATACGCAGTATTTT	CASSEAGTGSTDTQYF
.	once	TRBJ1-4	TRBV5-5	TGTGCCAGCACCCCGGGGGGGCTGCTTGAAAAACTGTTTTTT	CASTPGGLLEKLFF
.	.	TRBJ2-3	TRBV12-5	TGTGCTAGTGGTGGCGCCGCCCGGACCCTCAAACCTTATACGCAGTATTTT	CASGGAARTLKPYTQYF
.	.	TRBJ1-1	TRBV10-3	TGTGCCACCACCCCAGGGATGAACACTGAAGCTTTCTTT	CATTPGMNTEAFF
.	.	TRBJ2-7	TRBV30	TGTGCCTGGAGCCCTCTGGGGGCCGCCATTCCTCCCCAATCCTACGAGCAGTACTTC	CAWSPLGAAIPPQSYEQYF
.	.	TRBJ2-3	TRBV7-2	TGTGCCAGCAGCTTAGCGGGTAGAACAGATACGCAGTATTTT	CASSLAGRTDTQYF
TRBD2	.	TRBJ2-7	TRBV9	TGTGCCAGCAGCCGAGGGGCTAGCGGTGCCTACGAGCAGTACTTC	CASSRGASGAYEQYF
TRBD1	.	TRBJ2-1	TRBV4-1	TGCGCCAGCAGGATTGCCGGGACAGGGGGAATTGGTGAGCAGTTCTTC	CASRIAGTGGIGEQFF